This TCR beta chain was captured by sequencing in a study of T cell responses to AZD1222 COVID-19 vaccine. Looking at the study overall: Pooled in the analysis were second doses at about 4 or about 12 weeks. Findings and limits, study-wide: Spike-specific TCR breadth and depth rose after two AZD1222 doses. Females made up more of the donors, who were largely white British, and clonal diversity may have come out too low. CD4 TCRs associated with vaccination spanned spike, dominating at 160-218 and 743-854.

The data were produced by immunoSEQ multiplex PCR, yet TCRdb's version contains in-frame clones alone and is incomplete. Of about 120,000 clones listed, roughly 90% are singletons. This clone was seen a single time. The antigen is not known. In germline, CDR1 is MDHEN, CDR2 SYDVKM. CDR3 length equals 13 residues. V was pared by 2 bases and J by 11 bases, with 12 bases between. The chain couples TRBV28 to TRBJ1-4, with D uncertain. The clonotype comes from an adult in good health. The specimen comprised peripheral blood, sampled on day 0 of AZD1222 vaccination. CDR3 region: CASSLVGLGKLFF. CDR3 sequence (DNA): TGTGCCAGCAGTTTAGTCGGACTGGGGAAACTGTTTTTT.